Listed here are 20 T cell receptor beta chains from one sample, sequenced in a study of blood T cell repertoires in COVID-19. This table comes from immunoSEQ multiplex PCR, and its TCRdb copy is limited to in-frame clones, with some not included. Here the sample spans approximately 150,000 clones, under 90% being singletons. The sequenced sample was peripheral blood. All receptors derive from a human donor in a cohort sampled during active COVID-19.

The chain combines TRBV9 with TRBJ1-1; perhaps TRBD1 as D (6 bases). There are 15 residues in the CDR3. The germline V gene encodes CDR1 SGDLS and CDR2 YYNGEE. V dropped 4 bases and J dropped 1 base, with 14 bases sitting between them. CDR3 DNA sequence: TGTGCCAGCAGCATTGGGGGCGCGCGGAACACTGAAGCTTTCTTT. Residues: CASSIGGARNTEAFF.

V usage is TRBV7-2 and J usage is TRBJ2-7, with TRBD2 identical over 9 bases. J lost 7 bases, V lost 2 bases, and 9 bases had no gene match. CDR1 and CDR2 from the germline V gene are SGHTA and FQGNSA. This CDR3 region has 15 residues. The CDR3 nucleotides are TGTGCCAGCAGCTTAATAGCGGGAGCCCGTCGTGAGCAGTACTTC. Its translation is CASSLIAGARREQYF.

V usage is TRBV7-8 and J usage is TRBJ2-7; tentative D call: TRBD1 (6 bases). CDR3 length: 14 amino acids. CDR1 and CDR2 (germline): SGHVS, FQNEAQ. Trimming left V 2 bases short and J 1 base short, with 9 bases between. The CDR3 DNA is TGTGCCAGCAGCTTACAGGGGATGTCCTACGAGCAGTACTTC. Translation gives CASSLQGMSYEQYF.

The chain uses TRBV4-1 and TRBJ2-7, with unresolved D. CDR3 size: 14 residues. Germline V gene lookup returns CDR1 MGHRA and CDR2 YSYEKL. V gave up 0 bases and J gave up 3 bases, with 9 bases separating them. This chain's CDR3 is CASSQETQYYEQYF. In nucleotides, the CDR3 is TGCGCCAGCAGCCAAGAAACACAGTACTACGAGCAGTACTTC.

The V and J genes are TRBV5-5 and TRBJ1-5; 10 bases map to TRBD1. CDR1 and CDR2 (germline): SGHKS, YYEKEE (reference sequence). The CDR3 loop spans 17 amino acids. V gave up 0 bases and J gave up 4 bases; unmatched junction bases: 7. CDR3 sequence reads: CASSLASGTGANQPQHF. CDR3 DNA: TGTGCCAGCAGCTTGGCCTCGGGGACAGGGGCTAATCAGCCCCAGCATTTT. Drawing the rest from reference TRBV5-5 and TRBJ1-5, the complete variable domain is DAGVTQSPTHLIKTRGQQVTLRCSPISGHKSVSWYQQVLGQGPQFIFQYYEKEERGRGNFPDRFSARQFPNYSSELNVNALLLGDSALYLCASSLASGTGANQPQHFGDGTRLSIL.

The chain employs TRBV5-4 and TRBJ2-5; D unclear. The CDR3 sequence is 16 residues long. The ends were cut back, 4 bases at V and 0 bases at J, with 16 bases in the middle. Germline loops: CDR1 SGHNT, CDR2 YYREEE (reference sequence). The CDR3 is CASSEPGARYQETQYF. For the CDR3, the DNA is TGTGCCAGCAGCGAACCCGGAGCGAGGTACCAAGAGACCCAGTACTTC. Looking up the rest from reference TRBV5-4 and TRBJ2-5 gives the full variable domain: ETGVTQSPTHLIKTRGQQVTLRCSSQSGHNTVSWYQQALGQGPQFIFQYYREEENGRGNFPPRFSGLQFPNYSSELNVNALELDDSALYLCASSEPGARYQETQYFGPGTRLLVL.

The chain links TRBV29-1 to TRBJ2-6; 7 nucleotides line up with TRBD2. CDR1 and CDR2 (germline): SQVTM, ANQGSEA. This CDR3 has 16 residues. V dropped 5 bases and J dropped 4; count of bases not matched to a gene: 11. CDR3 in DNA: TGCAGCGTTCGGCTTTGGGGGGGGACCGGGGCCAACGTCCTGACTTTC. Its protein product is CSVRLWGGTGANVLTF. The whole variable domain, filled in from reference TRBV29-1 and TRBJ2-6, reads SAVISQKPSRDICQRGTSLTIQCQVDSQVTMMFWYRQQPGQSLTLIATANQGSEATYESGFVIDKFPISRPNLTFSTLTVSNMSPEDSSIYLCSVRLWGGTGANVLTFGAGSRLTVL.

This sequence joins TRBV7-2 and TRBJ2-2, with TRBD1 matching over 8 bases. CDR3 length: 16 amino acids. V lost 6 bases to trimming and J lost 1 base; unmatched junction nucleotides: 7. Germline V gene data show CDR1 as SGHTA and CDR2 as FQGNSA. The CDR3 sequence: CASRDQGAVNTGELFF. CDR3 bases: TGTGCCAGCAGAGACCAGGGGGCCGTGAACACCGGGGAGCTGTTTTTT.

The J gene is TRBJ2-7, the V gene TRBV5-1; 9 bases match TRBD1. From germline, CDR1 is SGHRS and CDR2 YFSETQ. Germline trimming cut 0 bases from V and 3 bases from J; bases unmatched to any gene: 4. The CDR3 consists of 15 residues. The CDR3 sequence is CASSLEGQGFYEQYF. CDR3 bases: TGCGCCAGCAGCTTGGAGGGACAGGGTTTCTACGAGCAGTACTTC.

V usage is TRBV25-1 and J usage is TRBJ2-3; 9 nucleotides line up with TRBD2. This CDR3 has 17 residues. Unmatched junction bases numbered 13, after V lost 3 bases and J lost 6 bases. Germline-derived CDR1 and CDR2 are MGHDK and SYGVNS. In nucleotides, the CDR3 is TGTGCCAGCAGTGATAATGTAGGGGGACTAGCCAGTGATACGCAGTATTTT. This translates into CASSDNVGGLASDTQYF.

The J gene is TRBJ1-4, the V gene TRBV7-8, with D possibly matching TRBD1 (5 bases). The V end lost 4 bases, the J end lost 7 bases, and 16 bases lay between the germline ends. Germline-derived CDR1 and CDR2 are SGHVS and FQNEAQ. This CDR3 has 15 amino acids. CDR3 nucleotides: TGTGCCAGCAGCTCACGGACACCCGGGGGTGAAAAACTGTTTTTT. This encodes CASSSRTPGGEKLFF.

The chain has TRBV7-2 and TRBJ2-7, with 11 bases lining up with TRBD2. This CDR3 comprises 15 residues. V dropped 5 bases and J dropped 3; count of bases not matched to a gene: 6. Germline V lookup: CDR1 SGHTA, CDR2 FQGNSA. In DNA, the CDR3 is TGTGCCAGCAGCATGGGTACTAGCGGGAGCTACGAGCAGTACTTC. Translation: CASSMGTSGSYEQYF. Full variable domain (outside the CDR3, taken from reference TRBV7-2 and TRBJ2-7): GAGVSQSPSNKVTEKGKDVELRCDPISGHTALYWYRQSLGQGLEFLIYFQGNSAPDKSGLPSDRFSAERTGGSVSTLTIQRTQQEDSAVYLCASSMGTSGSYEQYFGPGTRLTVT.

V usage is TRBV7-9 and J usage is TRBJ2-4, with TRBD1 matching over 7 bases. Germline CDR1 is SEHNR and CDR2 is FQNEAQ (reference sequence). The J segment lost 3 bases and the V segment lost 5 bases, leaving 7 bases of the junction unmatched. The CDR3 contains 15 residues. CDR3 sequence (DNA): TGTGCCAGCAGCCTATGGGACAGTTACAAAAACATTCAGTACTTC. Translating gives CASSLWDSYKNIQYF.

The chain recombines TRBV4-3 with TRBJ1-4, with a possible D match to TRBD1 (6 bases). The germline V and J ends were trimmed by 1 base and 2 bases, with 8 bases remaining between them. Germline-derived CDR1 and CDR2 are LGHNA and YSLEER. The CDR3 runs 15 residues. The CDR3 bases are TGCGCCAGCAGCCAAGCAGGACAGACTAATGAAAAACTGTTTTTT. Encoded protein: CASSQAGQTNEKLFF.

This chain links TRBV5-6 with TRBJ1-1; D is unclear. The CDR3 contains 12 residues. CDR1 is SGHDT, CDR2 YYEEEE, per germline. Trimming took off 3 bases at V and 3 bases at J, with 6 bases between the two ends. The CDR3 region is CASSSPDTEAFF. The CDR3 bases are TGTGCCAGCAGCTCCCCGGACACTGAAGCTTTCTTT.

Here the CDR3 DNA reads TGTGCCAGCAGTTTAGAGGTGGTGAGGCCCCCACGCTTATACGAGCAGTACTTC. Translating gives CASSLEVVRPPRLYEQYF. This chain uses TRBV27 with TRBJ2-7; D remains unclear. In germline, CDR1 is MNHEY, CDR2 SMNVEV (reference sequence). V was clipped by 2 bases and J by 4 bases, with 24 bases between them. The CDR3 is 18 residues long.

The genes are TRBV6-6 and TRBJ1-4, with 8 bases that match TRBD1. The germline V gene has CDR1 MNHNY and CDR2 SVGAGI (reference sequence). This CDR3 spans 15 amino acids. Trimming cost V 6 bases and J 5 bases; bases outside gene matches: 8. CDR3: CASRITDRANEKLFF. CDR3 DNA sequence: TGTGCCAGCAGGATCACGGACAGGGCAAATGAAAAACTGTTTTTT.

This chain uses TRBV11-2 with TRBJ2-7; 8 bases line up with TRBD2. Trimming cost V 4 bases and J 2 bases; bases outside gene matches: 4. The CDR3 contains 14 residues. Germline V lookup: CDR1 SGHAT, CDR2 FQNNGV. The CDR3 DNA reads TGTGCCAGCAGCTCAACTAGCGGTCCCTACGAGCAGTACTTC. Its translation is CASSSTSGPYEQYF.

Only a few counts were recorded for this clone. The chain recombines TRBV6-5 with TRBJ2-2; 10 bases match TRBD1. The CDR3 runs 15 residues. The V and J ends lost 6 bases and 3 bases, in that order; junction bases with no gene match: 4. Germline CDR1 reads MNHEY; CDR2 reads SVGAGI. The CDR3 loop is CASRLTGGDTGELFF. CDR3 nucleotides: TGTGCCAGCAGACTGACAGGGGGCGACACCGGGGAGCTGTTTTTT.

This chain connects TRBV7-9 to TRBJ1-6; 9 nucleotides line up with TRBD1. Germline V gene sequence: CDR1 SEHNR, CDR2 FQNEAQ (reference sequence). The CDR3 runs 15 residues. V lost 7 bases and J lost 8; bases outside the gene matches: 9. CDR3 in amino acids: CASTKQGALDSPLHF. CDR3 DNA: TGTGCCAGCACGAAACAGGGGGCCTTGGATTCACCCCTCCACTTT.